This T cell receptor (beta chain) was identified in a study of OX40 agonist ivuxolimab in advanced cancers. The overall study: It was ivuxolimab, an agonistic anti-OX40 (CD134) antibody, that patients were treated with. At doses from 0.01 to 10 mg/kg, patients were given intravenous ivuxolimab every 2 weeks. Study conclusions and caveats: Expanded clones tended on average to be more numerous among CD8+ T cells than CD4+. At doses 0.1 to 3.0 mg/kg, CD4+ and CD8+ clones expanded.

About this clone itself: Its antigen is still unknown.

The germline V and J ends were trimmed by 1 base and 2 bases, with 11 bases remaining between them. The CDR3 is made up of 14 amino acids. The germline CDR1 and CDR2 sequences are GTSNPN and SVGIG (reference sequence). Produced via immunoSEQ multiplex PCR; TCRdb's table is partial and in-frame only. The sample carries 60,000 or so clones, roughly 89% recorded once. The sequencing here drew on CD4+ or CD8+ T cells sorted from blood, taken in a trial of the OX40 agonist ivuxolimab. The genes are TRBV30 and TRBJ1-1, with D hard to call. This TCR was recovered from an adult with an advanced solid tumor such as melanoma, head and neck, liver or kidney cancer. For the CDR3, the DNA is TGTGCCTGGAGTGCTTGGGCGGATAACACTGAAGCTTTCTTT. Amino acids: CAWSAWADNTEAFF.